This T cell receptor (beta chain) is drawn from a study of cytomegalovirus exposure and HLA in healthy donors. Study information: Clustering assigned about 79% of the roughly 420 genotyped donors to the Caucasian-associated ancestry cluster. Findings of the study overall: Researchers reported from a later analysis that most CMV-associated TCR beta chains appeared HLA-restricted.

In regard to this clone: Its antigen is not identified. The same CDR3 also results from other DNA sequences found in this sample.

There are 14 residues in the CDR3. Germline loops: CDR1 SGHTA, CDR2 FQGNSA. The V gene end was trimmed by 2 bases and the J gene end by 2 bases; junction bases not matched to a gene: 0. Primers: 60 Vbeta forward and 13 Jbeta reverse. Clones were sequenced by immunoSEQ multiplex PCR, and TCRdb holds only the in-frame ones, with some missing. This table holds over 130,000 clones, roughly three quarters found once. Sequencing input: PBMCs. The genes are TRBV7-2 and TRBJ2-7, with 10 bases aligning to TRBD2. This TCR was recovered from a woman in her 30s in good health and CMV-seronegative. The CDR3 reads CASSLSGGAYEQYF. CDR3 sequence (DNA): TGTGCCAGCAGCTTAAGCGGGGGGGCCTACGAGCAGTACTTC.